A selection of T cell receptor beta chains follows, all from one sample in a study of shared clonotypes between healthy human individuals. Only in-frame clones appear in the TCRdb table, and some are missing; sequencing was by immunoSEQ multiplex PCR. The repertoire consists of a few million clones, with over 85% occurring once and the leading ten covering 0.39%. Material for sequencing was naive CD4+ T cells from PBMCs. Receptor source: a young man in good health. Some clones in this sample may be carry-over from other donors' samples. The CDR3 runs from the conserved cysteine through the conserved F or W. The order of the fields is clone size, D gene, J gene, V gene, CDR3 protein, CDR3 DNA. The D gene is left open where the match is weak. Clone size is shown for a subset of rows, as once, few, many or a class of expanded clone.

clone size: .
D gene: .
J gene: TRBJ2-1
V gene: TRBV5-4
CDR3 protein: CASSLVQGFNEQFF
CDR3 DNA: TGTGCCAGCAGCTTGGTACAGGGCTTCAATGAGCAGTTCTTC

clone size: .
D gene: .
J gene: TRBJ1-2
V gene: TRBV6-1
CDR3 protein: CASSELGQLNYGYTF
CDR3 DNA: TGTGCCAGCAGTGAACTCGGGCAGCTTAACTATGGCTACACCTTC

clone size: .
D gene: TRBD2
J gene: TRBJ2-1
V gene: TRBV7-9
CDR3 protein: CASSLELAGGNEQFF
CDR3 DNA: TGTGCCAGCAGCTTAGAACTAGCGGGAGGCAATGAGCAGTTCTTC

clone size: .
D gene: TRBD2
J gene: TRBJ2-7
V gene: TRBV27
CDR3 protein: CASSFITSGRTYEQYF
CDR3 DNA: TGTGCCAGCAGTTTTATTACTAGCGGGAGAACCTACGAGCAGTACTTC

clone size: .
D gene: .
J gene: TRBJ2-7
V gene: TRBV29-1
CDR3 protein: CSVVSTPGSYEQYF
CDR3 DNA: TGCAGCGTGGTATCGACGCCCGGGTCCTACGAGCAGTACTTC

clone size: .
D gene: .
J gene: TRBJ2-7
V gene: TRBV5-1
CDR3 protein: CASSLRDGSYEQYF
CDR3 DNA: TGCGCCAGCAGCTTGAGGGACGGCTCCTACGAGCAGTACTTC

clone size: .
D gene: .
J gene: TRBJ2-7
V gene: TRBV19
CDR3 protein: CASSIGLKRDEQYF
CDR3 DNA: TGTGCCAGTAGTATAGGCTTGAAACGGGACGAGCAGTACTTC

clone size: .
D gene: .
J gene: TRBJ1-3
V gene: TRBV7-2
CDR3 protein: CASSPDRYTIYF
CDR3 DNA: TGTGCCAGCAGCCCCGACAGGTACACCATATATTTT

clone size: .
D gene: .
J gene: TRBJ2-3
V gene: TRBV5-1
CDR3 protein: CASSPGKSGGDTQYF
CDR3 DNA: TGCGCCAGCAGCCCGGGGAAATCCGGTGGGGATACGCAGTATTTT

clone size: .
D gene: TRBD1
J gene: TRBJ1-5
V gene: TRBV7-6
CDR3 protein: CASSHRGQHQPQHF
CDR3 DNA: TGTGCCAGCAGCCACAGGGGACAGCATCAGCCCCAGCATTTT

clone size: .
D gene: .
J gene: TRBJ2-1
V gene: TRBV5-5
CDR3 protein: CASSLSVHNEQFF
CDR3 DNA: TGTGCCAGCAGCTTGTCCGTACACAATGAGCAGTTCTTC

clone size: .
D gene: .
J gene: TRBJ2-5
V gene: TRBV30
CDR3 protein: CAWNLEWFQETQYF
CDR3 DNA: TGTGCCTGGAATTTGGAATGGTTCCAAGAGACCCAGTACTTC

clone size: .
D gene: .
J gene: TRBJ1-5
V gene: TRBV27
CDR3 protein: CASRTSNQPQHF
CDR3 DNA: TGTGCCAGCAGGACTAGCAATCAGCCCCAGCATTTT

clone size: once
D gene: TRBD2
J gene: TRBJ2-2
V gene: TRBV7-3
CDR3 protein: CASSLAGRDTGELFF
CDR3 DNA: TGTGCCAGCAGCTTGGCAGGGAGGGACACCGGGGAGCTGTTTTTT

clone size: .
D gene: .
J gene: TRBJ1-1
V gene: TRBV28
CDR3 protein: CASTSGGRYTEAFF
CDR3 DNA: TGTGCCAGCACCTCGGGGGGCAGGTACACTGAAGCTTTCTTT

clone size: .
D gene: .
J gene: TRBJ2-5
V gene: TRBV5-1
CDR3 protein: CASSSMGPQETQYF
CDR3 DNA: TGCGCCAGCAGCTCCATGGGTCCCCAAGAGACCCAGTACTTC

clone size: .
D gene: .
J gene: TRBJ2-7
V gene: TRBV7-9
CDR3 protein: CASSAPYNEQYF
CDR3 DNA: TGTGCCAGCAGCGCGCCTTACAACGAGCAGTACTTC

clone size: .
D gene: .
J gene: TRBJ2-7
V gene: TRBV9
CDR3 protein: CASSVGDRSSYEQYF
CDR3 DNA: TGTGCCAGCAGCGTAGGTGACAGGAGCTCCTACGAGCAGTACTTC

clone size: .
D gene: .
J gene: TRBJ2-1
V gene: TRBV7-8
CDR3 protein: CASSLEHPRRGYNEQFF
CDR3 DNA: TGTGCCAGCAGCTTAGAACATCCTCGGAGAGGGTACAATGAGCAGTTCTTC

clone size: .
D gene: .
J gene: TRBJ1-1
V gene: TRBV6-5
CDR3 protein: CASSASPGGTEAFF
CDR3 DNA: TGTGCCAGCAGTGCTAGCCCTGGGGGCACTGAAGCTTTCTTT